This TCR beta chain was obtained from a study of blood T cells in healthy people across ages. Study-wide results and caveats: Using unsorted PBMCs precluded a conclusive naive versus antigen-experienced comparison.

CDR3 length equals 13 residues. Between the trimmed V and J ends, which lost 6 bases and 2 bases, there was a span of 14 bases. CDR1 and CDR2 (germline): SQVTM, ANQGSEA. To note about this clonotype: The antigen is not known.

Using a J-beta primer mix together with a sample-barcoded 5' primer, a second PCR was run for 7 to 11 cycles. TCRdb fed the 5' RACE reads into MiXCR, producing one record per CDR3 protein. The sample carries 750,000 to 950,000 distinct CDR3 sequences, almost 30% recorded once. This sample was shared with a second study, whose subject was T cells of mothers and their children. This second study notes: Reads recorded for TCR beta CDR3 numbered over 9.5 million per mother and about 3 million per child.

The sequenced sample was blood. J is TRBJ2-7 and V is TRBV29-1; tentatively, D is TRBD1 (7 bases). The TCR originated in a woman in her thirties or forties in good health. Here the CDR3 reads CSVVAGGPYEQYF. In DNA, the CDR3 is TGCAGCGTAGTCGCAGGGGGGCCCTACGAGCAGTACTTC.